This is a list of T cell receptor beta chains from one sample in a study of breast tumors, draining lymph nodes, adjacent tissues. TCRdb processed the multiplex PCR reads anew with MiXCR; each CDR3 protein has one entry. The sample contains fewer than 150,000 distinct CDR3 sequences, around 20% of which appear only once. Sequences were obtained from axillary lymph node tissue. The receptors here all came from a female donor with breast cancer. Some clones in this sample may be carry-over from other donors' samples. Both conserved end residues are part of each CDR3. Fields, in order: V gene, J gene, clone size, D gene, CDR3 protein, CDR3 DNA. A D gene is named only where the DNA matches it firmly. Where a row states a size, it is once, few, many or the class of an expanded clone; other rows omit it.

>TRBV5-1|TRBJ2-2|NA|NA
CASGPGDAYTGELFF
TGCGCCAGCGGCCCGGGAGACGCTTACACCGGGGAGCTGTTTTTT
>TRBV25-1|TRBJ2-7|many|TRBD1
CASSEYWGQGTQDEQYF
TGTGCCAGCAGTGAATATTGGGGACAGGGGACTCAGGACGAGCAGTACTTC
>TRBV9|TRBJ2-7|many|TRBD2
CASSPRLAGGTYEQYF
TGTGCCAGCAGCCCTCGACTAGCGGGAGGGACCTACGAGCAGTACTTC
>TRBV7-6|TRBJ2-5|many|NA
CASSARETQYF
TGTGCCAGCAGCGCCCGGGAGACCCAGTACTTC
>TRBV6-6|TRBJ2-5|many|NA
CASSSDWRTQYF
TGTGCCAGCAGTTCAGACTGGCGGACCCAGTACTTC
>TRBV27|TRBJ2-2|few|NA
CASSPHGLLNTGELFF
TGTGCCAGCAGTCCCCACGGACTATTGAACACCGGGGAGCTGTTTTTT
>TRBV9|TRBJ1-5|many|NA
CASSVEEDQPQHF
TGTGCCAGCAGCGTAGAGGAGGATCAGCCCCAGCATTTT
>TRBV28|TRBJ1-5|few|NA
CASRRGALGNQPQHF
TGTGCCAGCAGGAGGGGTGCGTTGGGCAATCAGCCCCAGCATTTT
>TRBV20-1|TRBJ1-5|many|NA
CSAGQGGGSNQPQHF
TGCAGTGCTGGACAAGGAGGGGGGAGCAATCAGCCCCAGCATTTT
>TRBV28|TRBJ2-1|NA|TRBD2
CASSSAAGGLYNEQLF
TGTGCCAGCAGTTCTGCAGCGGGAGGTCTCTACAATGAGCAGCTCTTC
>TRBV9|TRBJ2-5|few|NA
CASSARDLRQETQYF
TGTGCCAGCAGCGCGCGGGACTTACGTCAAGAGACCCAGTACTTC
>TRBV9|TRBJ2-7|medium-sized|TRBD1
CASSVATRTGGDEQYF
TGTGCCAGCAGCGTAGCTACGAGGACAGGGGGCGACGAGCAGTACTTC
>TRBV3-1|TRBJ2-1|many|NA
CASSRRLYNEQFF
TGTGCCAGCAGCCGCCGACTTTACAATGAGCAGTTCTTC
>TRBV18|TRBJ2-1|many|NA
CASSRMDLRHNEQFF
TGTGCCAGCTCACGGATGGACCTTAGGCACAATGAGCAGTTCTTC
>TRBV20-1|TRBJ2-4|NA|NA
CSARDKNIQYF
TGCAGTGCTAGGGACAAAAACATTCAGTACTTC
>TRBV20-1|TRBJ2-5|many|NA
CSASRVQETQYF
TGCAGTGCTAGTAGGGTCCAAGAGACCCAGTACTTC
>TRBV28|TRBJ2-7|few|TRBD1
CASSLSDRGYEQYF
TGTGCCAGCAGTTTAAGTGACAGGGGCTACGAGCAGTACTTC
>TRBV28|TRBJ1-3|NA|NA
CASSLWVTAESGNTIYF
TGTGCCAGCAGTTTATGGGTAACCGCCGAGTCTGGAAACACCATATATTTT
>TRBV3-1|TRBJ2-2|few|TRBD2
CASNPGRVGELFF
TGTGCCAGCAACCCCGGGAGGGTCGGGGAGCTGTTTTTT
>TRBV10-3|TRBJ2-3|many|TRBD1
CANGQGRPDTQYF
TGTGCCAACGGACAGGGTCGCCCAGATACGCAGTATTTT
>TRBV3-1|TRBJ2-5|many|NA
CASSHGETQYF
TGTGCCAGCAGCCATGGGGAGACCCAGTACTTC
>TRBV10-2|TRBJ2-7|many|NA
CATSGPSYEQYF
TGCGCCACTTCGGGTCCTTCCTACGAGCAGTACTTC
>TRBV20-1|TRBJ1-5|many|NA
CSARVEDAGFSNQPQHF
TGCAGTGCTAGAGTCGAAGACGCCGGATTTAGCAATCAGCCCCAGCATTTT
>TRBV10-3|TRBJ2-7|many|NA
CAIRGSTAQPYEQYF
TGTGCCATCAGGGGGTCGACGGCGCAGCCCTACGAGCAGTACTTC
>TRBV25-1|TRBJ1-1|NA|NA
CASRTPGTANTEAFF
TGTGCCAGCAGGACCCCCGGGACTGCGAACACTGAAGCTTTCTTT
>TRBV20-1|TRBJ1-4|many|TRBD1
CSASMAGTGDNEKLFF
TGCAGTGCTAGTATGGCCGGGACAGGGGATAATGAAAAACTGTTTTTT
>TRBV13|TRBJ2-7|many|NA
CASSSLPRGEQYF
TGTGCCAGCAGCTCCCTTCCCAGGGGCGAGCAGTACTTC
>TRBV19|TRBJ2-1|many|TRBD1
CASSIHRGQGRDEQFF
TGTGCCAGTAGTATCCACCGCGGACAGGGAAGGGATGAGCAGTTCTTC
>TRBV6-5|TRBJ2-2|many|NA
CASSTSTGELFF
TGTGCCAGCAGCACCTCCACCGGGGAGCTGTTTTTT
>TRBV4-1|TRBJ2-5|many|NA
CASSQDHTSPETQYF
TGCGCCAGCAGCCAAGATCACACTAGTCCAGAGACCCAGTACTTC